These 23 T cell receptor beta chains came from one sample sequenced in a study of blood T cells in healthy people across ages. Combining a sample-barcoded 5' primer with a J-beta primer mix, a second PCR ran for roughly 7 to 11 cycles. TCRdb reprocessed the 5' RACE reads with MiXCR, giving one entry per CDR3 protein. The sample gives fewer than 900,000 distinct CDR3 sequences, 45% to 50% of which show up once; 25% to 35% is in the top ten. Sequencing was carried out using blood. Receptors were obtained from a woman aged 55-70 years in good health.

The J gene is TRBJ1-3, the V gene TRBV12-3 or TRBV12-4, with D unresolved. The CDR3 is 13 amino acids. Trimming pared 8 bases from V and 0 bases from J, leaving 8 bases between. As DNA, the CDR3 is TGTGCCAGCCGCACCCTCTCTGGAAACACCATATATTTT. The encoded protein is CASRTLSGNTIYF.

This clonotype was counted a few times. The chain combines TRBV2 with TRBJ2-7; D gene uncertain. CDR1 is SNHLY, CDR2 FYNNEI, per germline. The V and J ends lost 4 bases and 5 bases respectively, with 12 bases between them. The CDR3 runs to 13 residues. CDR3 coding DNA: TGTGCCAGCAGTGGGATCTCTCAGGACGAGCAGTACTTC. Protein: CASSGISQDEQYF.

The chain recombines TRBV2 with TRBJ1-6, with D uncertain. CDR1 SNHLY and CDR2 FYNNEI come from the germline V gene. CDR3 length: 13 residues. V gave up 7 bases and J gave up 14 bases, with 18 bases separating them. The CDR3 loop reads CASTPLLDATLHF. The CDR3 DNA reads TGTGCCAGCACTCCTCTTCTGGACGCCACCCTCCACTTT. The entire variable domain, with the rest obtained from reference TRBV2 and TRBJ1-6, is as follows: EPEVTQTPSHQVTQMGQEVILRCVPISNHLYFYWYRQILGQKVEFLVSFYNNEISEKSEIFDDQFSVERPDGSNFTLKIRSTKLEDSAMYFCASTPLLDATLHFGNGTRLTVT.

A remark on this clonotype: Compared with germline, one end of the junction differs, possibly owing to a read error. Here the CDR3 DNA reads TGTGCCTGCAGCCAGGCGGGTGTCACAGATACGCAGTATTTT. Its translation: CACSQAGVTDTQYF. V gene TRBV3-1 combines with J gene TRBJ2-3; D may be TRBD2 (5 bases). Germline V gene sequence: CDR1 LGHDT, CDR2 YNNKEL (reference sequence). This CDR3 has 14 amino acids.

This rearrangement joins TRBV5-1 to TRBJ1-4, with TRBD1 as a possible D gene (5 bases). The V end lost 2 bases, the J end lost 8 bases, and 13 bases lay between the germline ends. This CDR3 region has 14 residues. CDR1 and CDR2 from the germline V gene are SGHRS and YFSETQ. CDR3 loop: CASSFIGPGEKLFF. In DNA, the CDR3 is TGCGCCAGCAGCTTTATAGGGCCAGGGGAAAAACTGTTTTTT.

This clonotype has only one observation. The rearrangement links TRBV6-5 to TRBJ1-2, with TRBD1 matching over 8 bases. Germline lookup yields CDR1 MNHEY and CDR2 SVGAGI. J was trimmed by 8 bases and V by 6 bases; bases with no gene match: 11. The CDR3 is 14 residues long. Here the CDR3 DNA reads TGTGCCAGCAGGTCCAGGGGGCGTAAGGACGGCTACACCTTC. This gives the protein CASRSRGRKDGYTF.

This clonotype was detected once. This chain uses TRBV7-9 with TRBJ2-3; 8 bases are shared with TRBD2. Germline CDR1 SEHNR, CDR2 FQNEAQ (reference sequence). The J segment lost 4 bases and the V segment lost 5 bases, leaving 8 bases of the junction unmatched. This CDR3 has 15 residues. The CDR3: CASSPFAGGSDTQYF. For the CDR3, the DNA is TGTGCCAGCAGCCCCTTTGCGGGAGGCTCAGATACGCAGTATTTT.

This chain connects TRBV20-1 to TRBJ1-4; D unclear. Germline V gene sequence: CDR1 DFQATT, CDR2 SNEGSKA (reference sequence). V lost 6 bases and J lost 5, with 16 bases in between. The CDR3 runs to 14 residues. The CDR3 loop reads CSAPAEGLNEKLFF. CDR3 coding DNA: TGCAGTGCGCCGGCGGAGGGTTTGAATGAAAAACTGTTTTTT.

The CDR3 sequence is CASSPLAAEGEQYF. CDR3 in DNA: TGCGCCAGCAGCCCACTAGCAGCAGAGGGCGAGCAGTACTTC. The chain has TRBV5-1 and TRBJ2-5, with TRBD2 as a possible D gene (6 bases). Judging by the DNA end, TRBJ2-7 fits better; the J call may be wrong. Germline V CDR1 and CDR2: SGHRS, YFSETQ. The CDR3 totals 14 residues.

V is TRBV20-1 and J is TRBJ1-2; 9 bases align to TRBD1. V lost 6 bases and J lost 7; bases outside the gene matches: 3. Germline CDR1 is DFQATT and CDR2 is SNEGSKA (reference sequence). The CDR3 contains 11 residues. The CDR3, as DNA: TGCAGTGCCCCGGGACAGGGTGGCTACACCTTC. Translation gives CSAPGQGGYTF.

The chain links TRBV29-1 to TRBJ1-4; no firm D call. Germline CDR1 SQVTM, CDR2 ANQGSEA. V was pared by 4 bases and J by 6 bases, with 9 bases between. The CDR3 runs 12 residues. The CDR3 bases are TGCAGCGTTGGTGGGGATGATGAAAAACTGTTTTTT. Its translation is CSVGGDDEKLFF.

This clonotype was detected a few times. This chain joins TRBV29-1 and TRBJ1-2; 10 positions match TRBD1. The CDR3 loop spans 13 amino acids. Germline assignment: CDR1 SQVTM and CDR2 ANQGSEA. V dropped 3 bases and J dropped 11; count of bases not matched to a gene: 9. DNA of the CDR3: TGCAGCGTTGATACCCGGGACAGGGGCGCTTACACCTTC. Protein product: CSVDTRDRGAYTF.

The J gene is TRBJ2-5, the V gene TRBV29-1; D gene ambiguous. The J call is uncertain, as TRBJ2-7 better fits the DNA end. The CDR3 spans 13 residues. The germline gives CDR1 SQVTM, CDR2 ANQGSEA. Here the CDR3 reads CSVVDGQAAEQYF. CDR3 DNA: TGCAGCGTTGTAGATGGTCAGGCGGCCGAGCAGTACTTC.

The rearrangement uses TRBV27 and TRBJ2-1; 11 bases match TRBD1. V lost 3 bases and J lost 6; bases outside the gene matches: 7. CDR3 length: 16 amino acids. CDR1 is MNHEY and CDR2 is SMNVEV in the germline V gene (reference sequence). The CDR3: CASSFPAGTGGNEQFF. CDR3 nucleotide sequence: TGTGCCAGCAGTTTCCCCGCCGGGACAGGGGGCAATGAGCAGTTCTTC.

The chain is built from TRBV20-1 and TRBJ2-5; the match to TRBD2 covers 14 bases. CDR1 is DFQATT, CDR2 SNEGSKA, per germline (reference sequence). CDR3 length equals 16 residues. The V gene end was trimmed by 5 bases and the J gene end by 5 bases; junction bases not matched to a gene: 10. Here the CDR3 reads CSAGPGLAGVRETQYF. The CDR3 DNA follows: TGCAGTGCTGGGCCGGGACTAGCGGGAGTGAGGGAGACCCAGTACTTC.

In its sample, this clonotype was seen a few times. This chain links TRBV7-2 with TRBJ2-7, with TRBD2 as a possible D gene (6 bases). CDR1 SGHTA and CDR2 FQGNSA come from the germline V gene. The CDR3 totals 14 residues. V shed 4 bases and J shed 0 bases, with 10 bases lying between them. The CDR3 spells CASSSGVSSYEQYF. In DNA form, the CDR3 reads TGTGCCAGCAGCTCGGGGGTTAGCTCCTACGAGCAGTACTTC.

V gene TRBV7-2 combines with J gene TRBJ2-5, with TRBD1 matching over 7 bases. Per the germline V gene, CDR1 is SGHTA and CDR2 is FQGNSA. The CDR3 has 13 amino acids. Trimming at V came to 6 bases and at J to 4 bases, leaving 5 bases not matched to a gene. CDR3 amino acids: CASSQGEGETQYF. CDR3 in DNA: TGTGCCAGCAGTCAGGGGGAAGGAGAGACCCAGTACTTC. The full variable domain, its missing parts supplied by reference TRBV7-2 and TRBJ2-5, is GAGVSQSPSNKVTEKGKDVELRCDPISGHTALYWYRQSLGQGLEFLIYFQGNSAPDKSGLPSDRFSAERTGGSVSTLTIQRTQQEDSAVYLCASSQGEGETQYFGPGTRLLVL.

The rearrangement uses TRBV6-6 and TRBJ2-1; TRBD1 matches 7 bases. Looked up from germline, CDR1 is MNHNY and CDR2 is SVGAGI (reference sequence). Unmatched junction bases numbered 13, after V lost 6 bases and J lost 5 bases. The length of the CDR3 is 16 residues. The CDR3 DNA reads as TGTGCCAGCAGCTTCGGACTGGACAGGATTAACAATGAGCAGTTCTTC. It specifies CASSFGLDRINNEQFF.

The rearrangement links TRBV10-3 to TRBJ2-1, with 13 bases matching TRBD2. The V gene end was trimmed by 0 bases and the J gene end by 5 bases; junction bases not matched to a gene: 10. The CDR3 has 19 amino acids. Per germline, CDR1 ENHRY and CDR2 SYGVKD. The CDR3 here is CAISESTMPGTSGDNEQFF. The CDR3 coding sequence is TGTGCCATCAGTGAGTCGACCATGCCCGGGACTAGCGGGGACAATGAGCAGTTCTTC.

About this clonotype: This sequence may be a read error, since a much larger clone differs from it by one base. The chain is built from TRBV7-8 and TRBJ1-1; D ambiguous. The V and J ends lost 0 bases and 4 bases respectively, with 15 bases between them. Germline lookup yields CDR1 SGHVS and CDR2 FQNEAQ. The CDR3 spans 16 residues. The CDR3 coding sequence is TGTGCCAGCAGCTTAGCGCGGCAGACCATGAGCACTGAAGCTTTCTTT. Protein: CASSLARQTMSTEAFF.

The rearrangement links TRBV4-2 to TRBJ2-7; D possibly uses TRBD1 or TRBD2 (5 bases each). Germline loops: CDR1 LGHNA, CDR2 YNFKEQ. This CDR3 has 16 residues. Trimming stripped 0 bases from V and 0 bases from J, with 12 bases between. The chain's CDR3 is CASSQERDVSSYEQYF. The CDR3 bases are TGTGCCAGCAGCCAAGAGAGGGACGTTAGCTCCTACGAGCAGTACTTC.

This clonotype was observed a few times. This sequence joins TRBV12-3 or TRBV12-4 and TRBJ2-3; TRBD2 agrees at 8 bases. This CDR3 spans 15 amino acids. J lost 0 bases, V lost 6 bases, and 5 bases had no gene match. The CDR3 protein is CASRFTSGSTDTQYF. DNA for the CDR3: TGTGCCAGCAGATTTACTAGCGGAAGCACAGATACGCAGTATTTT.

The chain has TRBV20-1 and TRBJ1-3; TRBD1 agrees at 8 bases. The CDR3 is 14 amino acids. CDR1 and CDR2 from the germline V gene are DFQATT and SNEGSKA (reference sequence). The V segment lost 5 bases and the J segment 0 bases; nucleotides outside the gene matches: 3. The CDR3 DNA reads as TGCAGTGCTTTACAGGGGGACTCTGGAAACACCATATATTTT. Translating it yields CSALQGDSGNTIYF.